A single sample is the source of the 30 T cell receptor beta chains below, sequenced in a study of blood T cell repertoires in COVID-19. TCRdb's table, derived via immunoSEQ multiplex PCR, lists solely in-frame clones and lacks some. In the table there are 180,000 or so clones, approximately 89% of which are singletons. Sequencing was performed on peripheral blood. The receptors shown here come from an older woman with acute or convalescent COVID-19.

The rearrangement uses TRBV12-3 or TRBV12-4 and TRBJ2-7; no firm D call. This CDR3 is 13 amino acids long. The germline V and J ends were trimmed by 3 bases and 4 bases, with 10 bases remaining between them. The CDR3 sequence: CASSLGSKYEQYF. CDR3 nucleotide sequence: TGTGCCAGCAGTTTGGGCTCCAAGTACGAGCAGTACTTC.

The rearrangement links TRBV7-9 to TRBJ1-1, with 8 bases lining up with TRBD1. This CDR3 spans 14 amino acids. J was trimmed by 4 bases and V by 5 bases; bases with no gene match: 6. CDR1 is SEHNR and CDR2 is FQNEAQ in the germline V gene (reference sequence). CDR3 residues: CASSPQTGVTEAFF. The CDR3 bases are TGTGCCAGCAGCCCCCAGACAGGGGTCACTGAAGCTTTCTTT.

This sequence joins TRBV18 and TRBJ1-3; possibly TRBD1 for D (6 bases). V shed 8 bases and J shed 4 bases, with 15 bases lying between them. CDR1 and CDR2 (germline): KGHSH, LQKENI. The CDR3 consists of 14 residues. CDR3 residues: CASAEQGYGNTIYF. In DNA, the CDR3 is TGTGCCAGCGCCGAACAGGGCTACGGAAACACCATATATTTT. Full variable domain (remainder filled in from reference TRBV18 and TRBJ1-3): NAGVMQNPRHLVRRRGQEARLRCSPMKGHSHVYWYRQLPEEGLKFMVYLQKENIIDESGMPKERFSAEFPKEGPSILRIQQVVRGDSAAYFCASAEQGYGNTIYFGEGSWLTVV.

The CDR3 loop is CASSYSGRVLNEQFF. The CDR3 DNA reads as TGTGCCAGCAGTTACAGCGGGAGGGTCTTAAATGAGCAGTTCTTC. The V and J genes are TRBV6-6 and TRBJ2-1; TRBD2 agrees at 10 bases. The CDR3 is 15 residues long. The J segment lost 7 bases and the V segment lost 2 bases, leaving 5 bases of the junction unmatched. CDR1 MNHNY and CDR2 SVGAGI come from the germline V gene (reference sequence).

The chain employs TRBV4-2 and TRBJ2-3; D call uncertain. The CDR3 has 12 amino acids. Germline V CDR1 and CDR2: LGHNA, YNFKEQ. Trimming cost V 0 bases and J 5 bases, with 3 bases left between them. In DNA form, the CDR3 reads TGTGCCAGCAGCCAAGATAGAGATACGCAGTATTTT. This gives the protein CASSQDRDTQYF.

This chain connects TRBV28 to TRBJ1-4; D possibly corresponds to TRBD1 (6 bases). This CDR3 has 15 amino acids. Trimming shortened V by 4 bases and J by 8 bases, and 17 bases separated the two germline ends. Germline V gene lookup returns CDR1 MDHEN and CDR2 SYDVKM. The CDR3 spells CASSSSQGSREKLFF. The CDR3 DNA reads as TGTGCCAGCAGTTCCTCACAGGGATCACGAGAAAAACTGTTTTTT.

The chain employs TRBV24-1 and TRBJ2-3; 14 positions agree with TRBD2. The CDR3 loop spans 16 amino acids. Looked up from germline, CDR1 is KGHDR and CDR2 is SFDVKD. The J segment lost 7 bases and the V segment lost 4 bases, leaving 6 bases of the junction unmatched. CDR3 coding DNA: TGTGCCACCAGTGAAGGGACTAGCGGGAGAGGAAATACGCAGTATTTT. Translated: CATSEGTSGRGNTQYF.

V usage is TRBV19 and J usage is TRBJ1-2, with a tentative D call TRBD1 (5 bases). This CDR3 has 13 residues. Germline lookup yields CDR1 LNHDA and CDR2 SQIVND (reference sequence). V lost 6 bases to trimming and J lost 7 bases, with 15 bases between them. This chain's CDR3 is CASRGREGSGYTF. The DNA for the CDR3 is TGTGCCAGTAGAGGCAGGGAGGGTTCTGGCTACACCTTC.

This clone was recorded only once. This chain connects TRBV6-5 to TRBJ1-4, with 11 bases that match TRBD1. In germline, CDR1 is MNHEY, CDR2 SVGAGI. The CDR3 is 14 amino acids. Losses at the gene ends were 5 bases for V and 5 bases for J; bases not matched to a gene: 1. The CDR3 loop reads CASSRDRGNEKLFF. CDR3 DNA sequence: TGTGCCAGCAGTCGGGACAGGGGGAATGAAAAACTGTTTTTT.

This rearrangement joins TRBV28 to TRBJ2-2, with no clear D. CDR1 is MDHEN and CDR2 is SYDVKM in the germline V gene. The CDR3 extends over 16 amino acids. V lost 4 bases to trimming and J lost 3 bases, with 15 bases between them. CDR3 coding DNA: TGTGCCAGCAGTTATGTCCAGCGAGTAGACACCGGGGAGCTGTTTTTT. Protein: CASSYVQRVDTGELFF.

The rearrangement links TRBV3-1 (or the pseudogene TRBV3-2) to TRBJ2-7; tentative D call: TRBD2 (5 bases). V lost 4 bases, J lost 6 bases, and 16 bases lay in between. Germline V CDR1 and CDR2: LGHDT, YNNKEL (reference sequence). The length of the CDR3 is 14 residues. The CDR3 protein is CASSLGQAAGEQYF. CDR3 DNA sequence: TGTGCCAGCAGCCTAGGGCAGGCTGCGGGCGAGCAGTACTTC.

This chain links TRBV28 with TRBJ2-7; 16 nucleotides match TRBD2. This CDR3 has 16 amino acids. The J segment lost 4 bases and the V segment lost 3 bases, leaving 3 bases of the junction unmatched. CDR1 MDHEN and CDR2 SYDVKM come from the germline V gene. CDR3 region: CASSLGTSGRGYEQYF. CDR3 sequence (DNA): TGTGCCAGCAGTTTGGGGACTAGCGGGAGGGGATACGAGCAGTACTTC. Using reference TRBV28 and TRBJ2-7 for the parts outside the CDR3, the full variable domain is DVKVTQSSRYLVKRTGEKVFLECVQDMDHENMFWYRQDPGLGLRLIYFSYDVKMKEKGDIPEGYSVSREKKERFSLILESASTNQTSMYLCASSLGTSGRGYEQYFGPGTRLTVT.

J is TRBJ2-1 and V is TRBV5-1, with TRBD2 matching 7 bases. After removal of 4 bases from V and 8 bases from J, the junction contained 12 bases not matched to a gene. The CDR3 extends over 15 amino acids. Germline lookup yields CDR1 SGHRS and CDR2 YFSETQ. DNA of the CDR3: TGCGCCAGCAGCCCGAGCGGGACCCTGGGCCATGAGCAGTTCTTC. It codes for CASSPSGTLGHEQFF. The complete variable domain, with remaining parts taken from reference TRBV5-1 and TRBJ2-1, reads KAGVTQTPRYLIKTRGQQVTLSCSPISGHRSVSWYQQTPGQGLQFLFEYFSETQRNKGNFPGRFSGRQFSNSRSEMNVSTLELGDSALYLCASSPSGTLGHEQFFGPGTRLTVL.

The genes are TRBV7-9 and TRBJ2-2; D may be TRBD2 (5 bases). The V gene's germline CDR1 is SEHNR and CDR2 FQNEAQ (reference sequence). The CDR3 runs to 14 residues. Trimming pared 5 bases from V and 2 bases from J, leaving 9 bases between. The CDR3 bases are TGTGCCAGCAGCGTAACTAGAAACACCGGGGAGCTGTTTTTT. Protein product: CASSVTRNTGELFF. Combining the CDR3 with reference TRBV7-9 and TRBJ2-2 gives the whole variable domain DTGVSQNPRHKITKRGQNVTFRCDPISEHNRLYWYRQTLGQGPEFLTYFQNEAQLEKSRLLSDRFSAERPKGSFSTLEIQRTEQGDSAMYLCASSVTRNTGELFFGEGSRLTVL.

This sequence joins TRBV11-3 and TRBJ2-7; TRBD2 agrees at 9 bases. Trimming at V came to 4 bases and at J to 4 bases, leaving 11 bases not matched to a gene. Germline V gene data show CDR1 as SGHNT and CDR2 as YENEEA. The CDR3 has 16 amino acids. In DNA, the CDR3 is TGTGCCAGCAGCTCTAGCGGGATGGGGTTGGGATACGAGCAGTACGTC. It is translated as CASSSSGMGLGYEQYV.

J is TRBJ2-3 and V is TRBV19; 9 bases align to TRBD1. V lost 9 bases to trimming and J lost 3 bases; unmatched junction nucleotides: 7. Germline-derived CDR1 and CDR2 are LNHDA and SQIVND (reference sequence). The CDR3 is 14 residues long. CDR3 in DNA: TGTGCCAGCAGCCAGGACAGGGGAACAGATACGCAGTATTTT. This codes for CASSQDRGTDTQYF.

This chain's CDR3 is CASSASGGTQYF. The CDR3 DNA reads TGTGCCAGCTCAGCGTCAGGGGGGACCCAGTACTTC. This chain links TRBV18 with TRBJ2-5, with TRBD1 identical over 7 bases. V dropped 5 bases and J dropped 7; count of bases not matched to a gene: 4. CDR1 is KGHSH, CDR2 LQKENI, per germline. This CDR3 is 12 amino acids long.

This rearrangement joins TRBV5-8 to TRBJ1-5; the match to TRBD1 covers 8 bases. The CDR3 is 16 amino acids. V gave up 1 base and J gave up 2 bases; unmatched junction bases: 5. CDR1 is SGHTS, CDR2 YDEGEE, per germline. The CDR3 is CASSLSMTGGNQPQHF. For the CDR3, the DNA is TGTGCCAGCAGCTTGTCAATGACAGGGGGCAATCAGCCCCAGCATTTT.

This clone appeared once. The CDR3 DNA reads as TGTGCCAGTTCCTTGACAGGGGCCTACGAGCAGTACTTC. Protein sequence: CASSLTGAYEQYF. This sequence joins TRBV19 and TRBJ2-7, with TRBD1 matching 8 bases. The length of the CDR3 is 13 residues. Germline V CDR1 and CDR2: LNHDA, SQIVND (reference sequence). The V and J ends lost 8 bases and 2 bases, in that order; junction bases with no gene match: 5. The full variable domain, rest sourced from reference TRBV19 and TRBJ2-7, is DGGITQSPKYLFRKEGQNVTLSCEQNLNHDAMYWYRQDPGQGLRLIYYSQIVNDFQKGDIAEGYSVSREKKESFPLTVTSAQKNPTAFYLCASSLTGAYEQYFGPGTRLTVT.

The rearrangement joins TRBV6-5 to TRBJ1-2, with D possibly TRBD1 on 5 matching bases. With 4 bases removed from V and 1 base from J, the gap between germline ends came to 13 bases. Germline-derived CDR1 and CDR2 are MNHEY and SVGAGI. This CDR3 contains 15 residues. CDR3 in amino acids: CASSWGVGGNYGYTF. CDR3 coding DNA: TGTGCCAGCAGTTGGGGGGTCGGGGGTAACTATGGCTACACCTTC.

CDR3 nucleotides: TGTGCCAGCAGCTATACGGGACAAGTTTCTTACACAGATACGCAGTATTTT. It codes for CASSYTGQVSYTDTQYF. The V and J genes are TRBV14 and TRBJ2-3; the D gene is possibly TRBD1 (6 bases). CDR1 is SGHDN, CDR2 FVKESK, per germline. Deletions cut 5 bases from V and 2 bases from J, with 20 bases between. The CDR3 loop spans 17 amino acids.

The chain is built from TRBV7-8 and TRBJ1-4; TRBD1 aligns across 10 bases. The germline gives CDR1 SGHVS, CDR2 FQNEAQ. The ends lost 1 base at V and 8 bases at J; junction bases unmatched: 4. The CDR3 totals 15 residues. CDR3 region: CASSLEGTGEEKLFF. CDR3 sequence (DNA): TGTGCCAGCAGCTTAGAGGGGACAGGGGAGGAAAAACTGTTTTTT.

V and J are TRBV6-5 and TRBJ2-7, with 8 positions matching TRBD1. Germline CDR1 is MNHEY and CDR2 is SVGAGI. The CDR3 runs 14 residues. The trim removed 6 bases at V and 5 bases at J, leaving 9 bases unmatched. The CDR3 region is CASSEDRVRDEQYF. The CDR3 nucleotides are TGTGCCAGCAGCGAGGACAGGGTTCGGGACGAGCAGTACTTC.

A single count supports this clone. The chain employs TRBV30 and TRBJ1-6, with TRBD1 matching 8 bases. The germline V gene has CDR1 GTSNPN and CDR2 SVGIG (reference sequence). CDR3 length: 14 residues. V lost 7 bases, J lost 7 bases, and 9 bases stayed unmatched. CDR3 loop: CALQGVSANSPLHF. CDR3 sequence (DNA): TGTGCCTTACAGGGGGTTTCGGCAAATTCACCCCTCCACTTT.

The rearrangement joins TRBV9 to TRBJ2-5, with 7 bases matching TRBD2. The CDR3 runs to 16 residues. From germline, CDR1 is SGDLS and CDR2 YYNGEE. V lost 0 bases to trimming and J lost 2 bases; unmatched junction nucleotides: 7. Written as DNA, the CDR3 is TGTGCCAGCAGCGTAGGCCTAGCGGAACCACAAGAGACCCAGTACTTC. Residues: CASSVGLAEPQETQYF.

The gene calls are TRBV28 and TRBJ1-2; 10 bases match TRBD1. CDR3 length: 16 amino acids. V lost 2 bases and J lost 0; bases outside the gene matches: 3. CDR1 is MDHEN and CDR2 is SYDVKM in the germline V gene. The CDR3 coding sequence is TGTGCCAGCAGTTTACGGGGACAGGGGCCTAACTATGGCTACACCTTC. Its translation: CASSLRGQGPNYGYTF.

The chain uses TRBV28 and TRBJ2-7, with TRBD1 matching 9 bases. Germline V lookup: CDR1 MDHEN, CDR2 SYDVKM. With V trimmed by 7 bases and J by 5 bases, 12 bases remained unmatched. The CDR3 is 15 residues long. CDR3 sequence: CASNSRGQGMNEQYF. The CDR3 DNA is TGTGCCAGCAATTCCCGGGGACAGGGAATGAACGAGCAGTACTTC.

This clone was seen more than once but under ten times. The J gene is TRBJ1-1, the V gene TRBV5-1, with D tentatively TRBD1 (6 bases). V shed 2 bases and J shed 4 bases, with 12 bases lying between them. This CDR3 has 14 amino acids. The germline V gene has CDR1 SGHRS and CDR2 YFSETQ. In nucleotides, the CDR3 is TGCGCCAGCAGCTTAAAAGCGGGGGCCACTGAAGCTTTCTTT. The encoded protein is CASSLKAGATEAFF.

The CDR3 loop is CASSGGSSYNEQFF. The DNA of the CDR3 is TGTGCCAGCAGTGGCGGGAGCTCCTACAATGAGCAGTTCTTC. J is TRBJ2-1 and V is TRBV6-6; 7 bases agree with TRBD2. V shed 5 bases and J 0 bases; nucleotides not matched to a gene: 1. CDR1 and CDR2 from the germline V gene are MNHNY and SVGAGI (reference sequence). CDR3 length: 14 residues.

This sequence joins TRBV28 and TRBJ2-7, with 8 bases fitting TRBD2. Germline CDR1 is MDHEN and CDR2 is SYDVKM. J gave up 5 bases and V 5 bases, and 14 bases lay outside the gene matches. CDR3 size: 16 residues. The CDR3 loop reads CASSPSGTSLANEQYF. CDR3 coding DNA: TGTGCCAGCAGTCCCTCAGGGACTAGTTTAGCCAACGAGCAGTACTTC. The variable domain in full, completed from reference TRBV28 and TRBJ2-7, reads DVKVTQSSRYLVKRTGEKVFLECVQDMDHENMFWYRQDPGLGLRLIYFSYDVKMKEKGDIPEGYSVSREKKERFSLILESASTNQTSMYLCASSPSGTSLANEQYFGPGTRLTVT.